One T cell receptor beta chain is described in this entry. This entry belongs to a study of blood T cell repertoires in COVID-19. For the study at large: Both acute and convalescent COVID-19 samples were obtained from the United States, Italy and Spain. Sources were T cells, B-cell-depleted T cells, or PBMCs; the material itself was cDNA or gDNA.

Original processing methods: Reference gene primer amplification in the assay estimated nucleated cell counts. Produced via immunoSEQ multiplex PCR; TCRdb's table is partial and in-frame only. The D gene and trimming were derived from the DNA, and the V and J assignments and clone size from that table. The table records 150,000 or so clones, approximately 86% of them present only once. This CDR3 is 17 amino acids long. Per germline, CDR1 LNHNV and CDR2 YYDKDF (reference sequence). The ends were cut back, 3 bases at V and 3 bases at J, with 20 bases in the middle. Sequences were obtained from peripheral blood. This TCR derives from a man between 18 and 29 years old with acute or convalescent COVID-19. This chain links TRBV15 with TRBJ1-1; a possible D gene is TRBD1 (6 bases). The CDR3 sequence: CATSSAGPGAVDTEAFF. The CDR3 nucleotides are TGTGCCACCAGCAGCGCCGGGCCAGGGGCGGTCGACACTGAAGCTTTCTTT. The full variable domain, its missing parts supplied by reference TRBV15 and TRBJ1-1, is DAMVIQNPRYQVTQFGKPVTLSCSQTLNHNVMYWYQQKSSQAPKLLFHYYDKDFNNEADTPDNFQSRRPNTSFCFLDIRSPGLGDTAMYLCATSSAGPGAVDTEAFFGQGTRLTVV.